The 4 T cell receptor beta chains listed next were all sequenced from one sample in a study of shared clonotypes between healthy human individuals. Repertoires were generated with immunoSEQ multiplex PCR, while TCRdb's copy carries only in-frame clones and drops some. Of a few million clones listed, 90% to 97% were seen once; the top ten hold around 0.13%. The sequencing input was naive CD4+ T cells sorted from blood. Subset in this sample: CD45RA+ positively selected. These TCRs come from a man aged 18-30 years in good health.

This clone was seen just once. The chain uses TRBV7-2 and TRBJ2-6; D ambiguous. This CDR3 is built from 15 residues. V lost 7 bases, J lost 1 base, and 11 bases lay in between. Looked up from germline, CDR1 is SGHTA and CDR2 is FQGNSA. CDR3 nucleotide sequence: TGTGCCAGCACCTCTGGGTTATCTGGGGCCAACGTCCTGACTTTC. Translated, it gives CASTSGLSGANVLTF.

The V and J genes are TRBV18 and TRBJ1-2; no firm D call. In germline, CDR1 is KGHSH, CDR2 LQKENI. The CDR3 has 14 amino acids. The V and J ends lost 3 bases and 0 bases respectively, with 8 bases between them. This CDR3 is CASSPRSSNYGYTF. For the CDR3, the DNA is TGTGCCAGCTCACCGAGAAGTTCTAACTATGGCTACACCTTC.

The chain uses TRBV2 and TRBJ2-2; TRBD1 aligns across 11 bases. V gave up 4 bases and J gave up 7 bases; unmatched junction bases: 5. This CDR3 spans 15 amino acids. Per the germline V gene, CDR1 is SNHLY and CDR2 is FYNNEI. CDR3 loop: CASSGTGGAGGELFF. The CDR3 nucleotides read TGTGCCAGCAGTGGGACAGGGGGCGCAGGCGGGGAGCTGTTTTTT. Combining the CDR3 with reference TRBV2 and TRBJ2-2 gives the whole variable domain EPEVTQTPSHQVTQMGQEVILRCVPISNHLYFYWYRQILGQKVEFLVSFYNNEISEKSEIFDDQFSVERPDGSNFTLKIRSTKLEDSAMYFCASSGTGGAGGELFFGEGSRLTVL.

V is TRBV5-1 and J is TRBJ2-7; TRBD1 might be the D (5 bases). Germline CDR1 and CDR2: SGHRS and YFSETQ. V lost 0 bases and J 6 bases, leaving 16 bases between the germline ends. This CDR3 has 15 amino acids. In DNA, the CDR3 is TGCGCCAGCAGCTTGGGGTCGGAAGGGGCGACCGAGCAGTACTTC. Its translation: CASSLGSEGATEQYF.